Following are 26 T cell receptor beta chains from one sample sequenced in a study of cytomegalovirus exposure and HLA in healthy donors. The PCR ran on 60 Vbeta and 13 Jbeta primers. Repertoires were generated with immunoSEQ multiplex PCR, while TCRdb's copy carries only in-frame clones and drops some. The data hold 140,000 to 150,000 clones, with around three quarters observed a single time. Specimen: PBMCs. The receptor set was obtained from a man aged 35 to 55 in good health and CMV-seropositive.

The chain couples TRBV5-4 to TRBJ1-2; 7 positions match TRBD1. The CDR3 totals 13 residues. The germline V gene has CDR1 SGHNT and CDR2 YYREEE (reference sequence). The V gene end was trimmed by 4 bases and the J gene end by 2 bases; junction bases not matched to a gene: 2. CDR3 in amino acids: CASSRTGNYGYTF. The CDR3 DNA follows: TGTGCCAGCAGCAGGACAGGCAACTATGGCTACACCTTC.

This CDR3 is CASSRRTGGNTIYF. CDR3 coding DNA: TGTGCCAGCTCACGTAGGACAGGTGGAAACACCATATATTTT. The chain is built from TRBV18 and TRBJ1-3; 7 bases line up with TRBD1. Germline V gene sequence: CDR1 KGHSH, CDR2 LQKENI. CDR3 length: 14 residues. Germline trimming cut 4 bases from V and 3 bases from J; bases unmatched to any gene: 3. Based on the CDR3 plus reference TRBV18 and TRBJ1-3, the full variable domain is NAGVMQNPRHLVRRRGQEARLRCSPMKGHSHVYWYRQLPEEGLKFMVYLQKENIIDESGMPKERFSAEFPKEGPSILRIQQVVRGDSAAYFCASSRRTGGNTIYFGEGSWLTVV.

CDR3 in amino acids: CASRQGPNTEAFF. Written as DNA, the CDR3 is TGCGCCAGCAGACAGGGCCCGAACACTGAAGCTTTCTTT. The chain joins TRBV5-1 to TRBJ1-1; D is possibly TRBD1 (6 bases). The V gene's germline CDR1 is SGHRS and CDR2 YFSETQ. This CDR3 region has 13 residues. V lost 5 bases to trimming and J lost 1 base, with 9 bases between them.

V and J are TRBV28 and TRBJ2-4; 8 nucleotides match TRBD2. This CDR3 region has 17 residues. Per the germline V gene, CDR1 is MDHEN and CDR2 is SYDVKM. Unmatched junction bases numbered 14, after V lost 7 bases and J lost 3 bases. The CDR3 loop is CASKGRPGGGDKNIQYF. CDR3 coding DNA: TGTGCCAGCAAAGGCCGACCCGGGGGGGGCGACAAAAACATTCAGTACTTC.

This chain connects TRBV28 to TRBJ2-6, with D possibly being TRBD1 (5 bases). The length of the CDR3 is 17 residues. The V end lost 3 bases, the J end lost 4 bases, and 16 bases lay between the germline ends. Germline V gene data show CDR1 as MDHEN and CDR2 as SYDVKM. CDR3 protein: CASSLDLRGSGANVLTF. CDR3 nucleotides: TGTGCCAGCAGTTTGGATCTAAGGGGATCGGGGGCCAACGTCCTGACTTTC.

This CDR3 reads CASTVGTSGRNEQFF. DNA of the CDR3: TGCGCCAGCACCGTCGGGACTAGCGGCCGTAATGAGCAGTTCTTC. The rearrangement links TRBV10-2 to TRBJ2-1, with TRBD2 matching 11 bases. With V trimmed by 7 bases and J by 7 bases, 9 bases remained unmatched. Germline V CDR1 and CDR2: WSHSY, SAAADI. CDR3 length: 15 residues.

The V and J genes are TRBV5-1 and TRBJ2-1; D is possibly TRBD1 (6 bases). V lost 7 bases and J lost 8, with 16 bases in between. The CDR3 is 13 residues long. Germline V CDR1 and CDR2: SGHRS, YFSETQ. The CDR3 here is CASGIQGTHEQFF. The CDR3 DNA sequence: TGCGCCAGCGGAATACAGGGTACCCATGAGCAGTTCTTC.

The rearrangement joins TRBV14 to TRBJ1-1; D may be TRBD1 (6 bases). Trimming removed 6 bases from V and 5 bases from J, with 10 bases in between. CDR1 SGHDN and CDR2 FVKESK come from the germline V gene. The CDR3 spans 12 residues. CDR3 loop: CASSPGQTEAFF. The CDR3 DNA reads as TGTGCCAGCAGTCCTGGACAGACTGAAGCTTTCTTT.

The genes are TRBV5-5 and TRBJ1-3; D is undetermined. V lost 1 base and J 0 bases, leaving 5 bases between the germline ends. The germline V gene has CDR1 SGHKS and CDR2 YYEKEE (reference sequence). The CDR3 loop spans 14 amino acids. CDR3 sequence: CASSLSSSGNTIYF. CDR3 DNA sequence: TGTGCCAGCAGCTTGTCCAGCTCTGGAAACACCATATATTTT.

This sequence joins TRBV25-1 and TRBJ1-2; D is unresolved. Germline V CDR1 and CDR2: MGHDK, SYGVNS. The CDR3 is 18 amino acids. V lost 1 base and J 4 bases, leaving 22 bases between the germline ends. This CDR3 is CASSESAAGVASGYGYTF. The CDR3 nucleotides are TGTGCCAGCAGTGAATCGGCAGCCGGGGTGGCTTCCGGCTATGGCTACACCTTC.

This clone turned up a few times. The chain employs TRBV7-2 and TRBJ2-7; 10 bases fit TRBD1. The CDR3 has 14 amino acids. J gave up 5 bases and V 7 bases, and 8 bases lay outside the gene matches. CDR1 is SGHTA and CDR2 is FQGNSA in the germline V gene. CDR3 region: CASTVDRGPNEQYF. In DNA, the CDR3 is TGTGCCAGCACCGTCGACAGGGGGCCAAACGAGCAGTACTTC. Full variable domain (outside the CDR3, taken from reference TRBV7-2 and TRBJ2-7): GAGVSQSPSNKVTEKGKDVELRCDPISGHTALYWYRQSLGQGLEFLIYFQGNSAPDKSGLPSDRFSAERTGGSVSTLTIQRTQQEDSAVYLCASTVDRGPNEQYFGPGTRLTVT.

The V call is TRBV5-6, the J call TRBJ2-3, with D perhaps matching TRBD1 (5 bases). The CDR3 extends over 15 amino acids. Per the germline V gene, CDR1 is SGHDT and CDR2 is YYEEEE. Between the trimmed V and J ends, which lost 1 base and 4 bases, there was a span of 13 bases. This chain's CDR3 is CASSLQSRDADTQYF. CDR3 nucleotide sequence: TGTGCCAGCAGCTTGCAATCCAGGGATGCAGATACGCAGTATTTT.

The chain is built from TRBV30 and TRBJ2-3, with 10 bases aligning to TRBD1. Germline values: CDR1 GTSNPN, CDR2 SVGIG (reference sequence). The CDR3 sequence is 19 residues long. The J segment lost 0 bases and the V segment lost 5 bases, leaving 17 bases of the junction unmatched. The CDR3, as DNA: TGTGCCTGGGGCCGGAGTCCTCAAGGGACAGGGGTAAGCACAGATACGCAGTATTTT. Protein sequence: CAWGRSPQGTGVSTDTQYF.

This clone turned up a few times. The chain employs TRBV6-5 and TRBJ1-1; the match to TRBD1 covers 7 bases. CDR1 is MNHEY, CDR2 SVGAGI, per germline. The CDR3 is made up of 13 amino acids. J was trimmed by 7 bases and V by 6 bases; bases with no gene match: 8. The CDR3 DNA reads TGTGCCAGCAGCACAGGGGAGGCTAATGAAGCTTTCTTT. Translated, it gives CASSTGEANEAFF.

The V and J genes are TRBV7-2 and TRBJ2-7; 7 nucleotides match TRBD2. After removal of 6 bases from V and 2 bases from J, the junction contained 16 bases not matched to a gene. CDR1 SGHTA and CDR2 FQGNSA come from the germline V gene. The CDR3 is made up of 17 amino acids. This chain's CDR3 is CASSYTKRLAVPYEQYF. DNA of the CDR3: TGTGCCAGCAGTTACACAAAGAGACTAGCAGTCCCCTACGAGCAGTACTTC.

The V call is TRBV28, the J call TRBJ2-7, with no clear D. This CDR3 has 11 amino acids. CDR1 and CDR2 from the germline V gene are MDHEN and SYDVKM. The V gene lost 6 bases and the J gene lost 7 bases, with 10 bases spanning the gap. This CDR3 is CASSLSREQYF. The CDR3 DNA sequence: TGTGCCAGCAGCCTCTCCCGGGAGCAGTACTTC.

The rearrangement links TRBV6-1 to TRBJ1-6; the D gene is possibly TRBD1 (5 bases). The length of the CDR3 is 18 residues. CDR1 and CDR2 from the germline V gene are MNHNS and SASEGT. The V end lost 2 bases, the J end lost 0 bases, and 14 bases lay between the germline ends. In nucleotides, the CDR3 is TGTGCCAGCAGTGAACGGGGGACCCTAAGCTCCTATAATTCACCCCTCCACTTT. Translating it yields CASSERGTLSSYNSPLHF.

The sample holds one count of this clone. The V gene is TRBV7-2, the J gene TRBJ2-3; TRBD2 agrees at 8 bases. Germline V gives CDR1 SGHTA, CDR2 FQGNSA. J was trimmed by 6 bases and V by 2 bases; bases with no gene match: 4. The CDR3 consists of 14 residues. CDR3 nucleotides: TGTGCCAGCAGCTTATCCGGGAGGGGTGATACGCAGTATTTT. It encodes CASSLSGRGDTQYF.

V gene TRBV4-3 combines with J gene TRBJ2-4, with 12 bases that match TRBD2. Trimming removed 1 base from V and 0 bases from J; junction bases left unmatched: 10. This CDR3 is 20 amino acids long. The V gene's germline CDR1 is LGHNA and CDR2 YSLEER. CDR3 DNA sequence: TGCGCCAGCAGCCAAGGACTCAAGACTAGCGGGGGACTAGCCAAAAACATTCAGTACTTC. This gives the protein CASSQGLKTSGGLAKNIQYF.

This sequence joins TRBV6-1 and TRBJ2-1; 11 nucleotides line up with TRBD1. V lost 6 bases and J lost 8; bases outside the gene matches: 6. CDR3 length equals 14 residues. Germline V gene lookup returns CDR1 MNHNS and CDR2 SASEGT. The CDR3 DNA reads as TGTGCCAGCAGGGATGGACAGGGGGCCGATGAGCAGTTCTTC. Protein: CASRDGQGADEQFF.

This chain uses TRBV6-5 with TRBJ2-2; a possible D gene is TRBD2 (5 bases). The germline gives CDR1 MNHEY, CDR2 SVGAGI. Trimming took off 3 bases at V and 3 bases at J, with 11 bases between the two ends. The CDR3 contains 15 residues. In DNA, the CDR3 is TGTGCCAGCAGTTATGGGAGTTCGTACACCGGGGAGCTGTTTTTT. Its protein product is CASSYGSSYTGELFF.

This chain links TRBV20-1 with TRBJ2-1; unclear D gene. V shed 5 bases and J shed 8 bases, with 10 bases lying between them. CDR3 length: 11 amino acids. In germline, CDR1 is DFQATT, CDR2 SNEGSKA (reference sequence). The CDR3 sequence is CSAPWSYEQFF. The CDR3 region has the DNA TGCAGTGCTCCCTGGAGTTATGAGCAGTTCTTC.

CDR3 DNA sequence: TGCGCCAGCACTGGAAAGGGGGCGAACACTGAAGCTTTCTTT. It translates to CASTGKGANTEAFF. The chain employs TRBV5-1 and TRBJ1-1, with 7 positions matching TRBD1. V lost 6 bases, J lost 1 base, and 6 bases stayed unmatched. The CDR3 extends over 14 amino acids. Germline assignment: CDR1 SGHRS and CDR2 YFSETQ.

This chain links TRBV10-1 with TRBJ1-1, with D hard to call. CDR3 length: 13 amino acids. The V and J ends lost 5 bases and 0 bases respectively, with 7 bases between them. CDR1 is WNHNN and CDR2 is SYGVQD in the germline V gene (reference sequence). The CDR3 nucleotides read TGCGCCAGCAGTTTGAGTGTGAACACTGAAGCTTTCTTT. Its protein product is CASSLSVNTEAFF.

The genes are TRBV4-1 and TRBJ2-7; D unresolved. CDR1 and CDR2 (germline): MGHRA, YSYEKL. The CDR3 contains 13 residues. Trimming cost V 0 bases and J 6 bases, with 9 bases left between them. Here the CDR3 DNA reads TGCGCCAGCAGCCAAGATTCGAGTCGCGAGCAGTACTTC. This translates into CASSQDSSREQYF.

CDR3 bases: TGTGCCAGCAGCTTACTATCGCGGGGGATAACCTACGAGCAGTACTTC. It codes for CASSLLSRGITYEQYF. V usage is TRBV7-2 and J usage is TRBJ2-7; 7 bases map to TRBD2. V trimming: 2 bases; J trimming: 2 bases; junction bases outside the gene matches: 9. The CDR3 loop spans 16 amino acids. Germline V CDR1 and CDR2: SGHTA, FQGNSA.